This TCR beta chain was recorded in a study of neurological immune-mediated disorders. Study findings and constraints: TCR clonal expansion peaked in HTLV-1-associated myelopathy patients and was lowest in multiple sclerosis patients.

Synthesis of cDNA was performed by 5'RACE using 10-nucleotide random UMIs. Per sequencing run, 15-18 subjects together gave over 160 million TCR-beta sequences. TCRdb reanalysed the 5' RACE reads using MiXCR and keeps one entry per CDR3 protein. The sample consists of roughly 50,000 distinct CDR3 sequences, 15% to 20% of them appearing once. Unmatched junction bases numbered 2, after V lost 2 bases and J lost 0 bases. The CDR3 length is 16 residues. From germline, CDR1 is MGHRA and CDR2 YSYEKL. This clonotype was found many times. The target antigen is unknown. PBMCs stored at -80 C, 2 million in total, were the source of the unsorted libraries.

V usage is TRBV4-1 and J usage is TRBJ2-7, with 12 bases matching TRBD2. This clonotype originated in a man aged 55-75 years in good health. The sequenced material came from PBMCs. The CDR3 DNA follows: TGCGCCAGCAGCCAAAGACTAGCGGGGGACTCCTACGAGCAGTACTTC. Translation: CASSQRLAGDSYEQYF.